One sample yielded the 2 T cell receptor beta chains listed below, sequenced in a study of T cells in Graves' hyperthyroidism and ophthalmopathy. TCR beta CDR3 regions were amplified from RNA. The HTBI primer set served for first-round RT-PCR of the TCR CDR3. TCRdb analysed the multiplex PCR reads with MiXCR anew, one entry per CDR3 protein. The repertoire includes around 500,000 distinct CDR3 sequences, 11% to 15% of them detected once, and over 11% sits in the top ten. The material sequenced was blood. Receptor source: a woman aged 40 to 50 with Graves' hyperthyroidism.

Concerning this clonotype: The junction does not match germline at one end; this may be a read error. The chain combines TRBV7-9 with TRBJ2-1; 11 nucleotides agree with TRBD2. This CDR3 contains 14 residues. CDR1 is SEHNR, CDR2 FQNEAQ, per germline (reference sequence). This CDR3 reads CASSSPGMTSGAVF. In nucleotides, the CDR3 is TGTGCCAGCAGCTCGCCGGGAATGACTAGCGGGGCAGTTTTC.

This clonotype was detected many times. J is TRBJ1-1 and V is TRBV5-4, with TRBD1 identical over 10 bases. The germline V gene has CDR1 SGHNT and CDR2 YYREEE (reference sequence). After removal of 5 bases from V and 5 bases from J, the junction contained 9 bases not matched to a gene. The CDR3 consists of 15 residues. The CDR3 coding sequence is TGTGCCAGCAGGCGAGCCGGGACAGGGGTTACTGAAGCTTTCTTT. Translated, it gives CASRRAGTGVTEAFF.